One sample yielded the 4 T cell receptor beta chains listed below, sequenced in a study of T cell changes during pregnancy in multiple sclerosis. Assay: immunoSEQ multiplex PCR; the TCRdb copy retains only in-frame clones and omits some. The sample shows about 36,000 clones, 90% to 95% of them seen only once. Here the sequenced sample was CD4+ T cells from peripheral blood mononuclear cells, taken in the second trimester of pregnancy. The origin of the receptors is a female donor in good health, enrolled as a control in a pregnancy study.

The CDR3 spells CASSRGQGNSPLHF. The CDR3 DNA is TGCGCCAGCAGCCGCGGACAGGGAAATTCACCCCTCCACTTT. V gene TRBV4-1 combines with J gene TRBJ1-6; TRBD1 agrees at 8 bases. This CDR3 region has 14 residues. Unmatched junction bases numbered 3, after V lost 4 bases and J lost 7 bases. CDR1 and CDR2 (germline): MGHRA, YSYEKL.

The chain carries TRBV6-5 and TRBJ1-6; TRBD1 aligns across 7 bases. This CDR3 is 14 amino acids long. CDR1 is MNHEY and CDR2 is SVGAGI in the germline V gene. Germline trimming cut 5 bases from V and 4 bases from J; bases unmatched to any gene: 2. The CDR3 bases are TGTGCCAGCAGTGGGGACAGATATAATTCACCCCTCCACTTT. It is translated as CASSGDRYNSPLHF.

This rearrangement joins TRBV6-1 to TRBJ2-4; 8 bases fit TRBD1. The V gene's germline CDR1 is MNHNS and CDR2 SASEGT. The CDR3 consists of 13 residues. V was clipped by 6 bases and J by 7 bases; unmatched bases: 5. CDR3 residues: CASRPTGVNIQYF. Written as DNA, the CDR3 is TGTGCCAGCAGGCCGACAGGGGTGAACATTCAGTACTTC.

The CDR3 sequence is CASKEGTGRDEQYF. In DNA form, the CDR3 reads TGTGCCAGCAAAGAAGGGACAGGGCGAGACGAGCAGTACTTC. This chain links TRBV2 with TRBJ2-7; 9 bases match TRBD1. Germline loops: CDR1 SNHLY, CDR2 FYNNEI. Trimming removed 7 bases from V and 5 bases from J; junction bases left unmatched: 9. The CDR3 spans 14 residues.